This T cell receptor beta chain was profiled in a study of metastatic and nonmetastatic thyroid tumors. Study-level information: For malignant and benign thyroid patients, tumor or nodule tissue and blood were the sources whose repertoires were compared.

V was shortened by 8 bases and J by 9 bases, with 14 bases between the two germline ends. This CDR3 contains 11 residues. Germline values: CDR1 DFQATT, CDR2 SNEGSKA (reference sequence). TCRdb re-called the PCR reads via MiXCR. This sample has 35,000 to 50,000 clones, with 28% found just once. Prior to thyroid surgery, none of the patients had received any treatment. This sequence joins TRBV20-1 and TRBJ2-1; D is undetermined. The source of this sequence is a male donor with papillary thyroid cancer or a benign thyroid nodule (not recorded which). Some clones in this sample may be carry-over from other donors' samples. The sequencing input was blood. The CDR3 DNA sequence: TGCAGTTCTGCCAGATATAGTGAGCAGTTCTTC. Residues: CSSARYSEQFF.